The rows below give T cell receptor beta chains drawn from one sample of a study of graft-versus-host responses after intestinal transplantation. This table comes from immunoSEQ multiplex PCR, and its TCRdb copy is limited to in-frame clones, with some not included. Counted here are around 25,000 clones, about 40% occurring once; the ten biggest clones make up less than 0.75%. The source was alloreactive CD4+ T cells from a mixed lymphocyte reaction culture, collected before intestinal transplant. The receptors derive from a human patient who received an intestinal transplant. Each CDR3 is given with its conserved first and last residue. Fields, in order: V gene, clone size, J gene, D gene, CDR3 length, CDR3 protein, CDR3 DNA. D genes are given only for firm matches. Size is stated for part of the rows, as once, few or many counts, or as a class when the clone is expanded.

>TRBV6-6|once|TRBJ1-2|TRBD1|14
CASSASGTGSSYTF
TGTGCCAGCAGCGCCTCCGGGACAGGCTCGAGTTACACCTTC
>TRBV27|-|TRBJ1-5|-|15
CASSRTGRGNQPQHF
TGTGCCAGCAGTAGAACAGGGAGAGGGAATCAGCCCCAGCATTTT
>TRBV6-5|-|TRBJ1-1|-|16
CASSFVGLTANTEAFF
TGTGCCAGCAGTTTTGTCGGTCTGACAGCAAACACTGAAGCTTTCTTT
>TRBV5-1|-|TRBJ2-3|TRBD1|17
CASSTPAGTGSTDTQYF
TGCGCCAGCAGCACCCCGGCGGGGACAGGGAGCACAGATACGCAGTATTTT
>TRBV27|-|TRBJ2-6|TRBD2|17
CASSLTSGSSGANVLTF
TGTGCCAGCAGTCTGACTAGCGGGAGCTCTGGGGCCAACGTCCTGACTTTC
>TRBV2|medium-sized|TRBJ1-2|-|13
CASSESRGNGYTF
TGTGCCAGCAGTGAATCTCGGGGGAATGGCTACACCTTC
>TRBV6-5|-|TRBJ1-1|-|14
CASVRGPMNTEAFF
TGTGCCAGCGTCAGGGGACCCATGAACACTGAAGCTTTCTTT
>TRBV19|-|TRBJ2-3|TRBD1|16
CASSITGTANTDTQYF
TGTGCCAGTAGTATAACCGGGACAGCAAACACAGATACGCAGTATTTT
>TRBV6-5|few|TRBJ1-1|-|14
CASSFDRQYTEAFF
TGTGCCAGCAGTTTCGACAGGCAATACACTGAAGCTTTCTTT
>TRBV5-4|-|TRBJ2-3|TRBD2|17
CASSFSPSGGPGDTQYF
TGTGCCAGCAGCTTTTCCCCTAGCGGGGGCCCCGGCGATACGCAGTATTTT
>TRBV7-2|-|TRBJ1-6|-|15
CASSFGSSYNSPLHF
TGTGCCAGCAGCTTTGGGAGTTCCTATAATTCACCCCTCCACTTT